A single sample is the source of the 28 T cell receptor beta chains below, sequenced in a study of T cell responses to AZD1222 COVID-19 vaccine. Using immunoSEQ multiplex PCR, the repertoire was profiled, and TCRdb retains in-frame clones only, with some absent. The sample holds more than 100,000 clones, 91% seen once. The sequences come from peripheral blood, collected 28 days after the second AZD1222 dose. The receptors shown here come from an adult who received the AZD1222 COVID-19 vaccine.

V gene TRBV2 combines with J gene TRBJ2-1; no firm D call. Germline-derived CDR1 and CDR2 are SNHLY and FYNNEI. The CDR3 extends over 11 amino acids. Between the trimmed V and J ends, which lost 6 bases and 12 bases, there was a span of 12 bases. As DNA, the CDR3 is TGTGCCAGCAGAATATTCGAAGGGCAGTTCTTC. This gives the protein CASRIFEGQFF.

The V gene is TRBV19, the J gene TRBJ2-5; D may match TRBD1 or TRBD2 (5 bases each). Germline CDR1 reads LNHDA; CDR2 reads SQIVND (reference sequence). Trimming left V 4 bases short and J 5 bases short, with 20 bases between. The CDR3 length is 16 residues. The CDR3 spells CASSTYPPGRWETQYF. The CDR3 nucleotides are TGTGCCAGTAGTACATACCCCCCGGGGCGTTGGGAGACCCAGTACTTC. Looking up the rest from reference TRBV19 and TRBJ2-5 gives the full variable domain: DGGITQSPKYLFRKEGQNVTLSCEQNLNHDAMYWYRQDPGQGLRLIYYSQIVNDFQKGDIAEGYSVSREKKESFPLTVTSAQKNPTAFYLCASSTYPPGRWETQYFGPGTRLLVL.

The J gene is TRBJ2-3, the V gene TRBV9, with 10 bases identical to TRBD2. CDR1 is SGDLS, CDR2 YYNGEE, per germline. The CDR3 is 22 residues long. The junction had 21 bases not matched to a gene; V was cut back by 0 bases and J by 2 bases. In DNA form, the CDR3 reads TGTGCCAGCAGCGTAGGGACTAGCGGAGGGCCTCGGCTAGCGGAATACACAGATACGCAGTATTTT. Protein: CASSVGTSGGPRLAEYTDTQYF.

The chain carries TRBV6-5 and TRBJ2-3, with 8 bases that match TRBD2. This CDR3 spans 14 amino acids. CDR1 and CDR2 (germline): MNHEY, SVGAGI. V lost 7 bases and J lost 7; bases outside the gene matches: 10. In nucleotides, the CDR3 is TGTGCCAGCAAAAACTCCGGACTAGCCTATACGCAGTATTTT. Residues: CASKNSGLAYTQYF.

The gene calls are TRBV19 and TRBJ1-1, with no clear D. The ends were cut back, 3 bases at V and 7 bases at J, with 15 bases in the middle. The CDR3 is 14 residues long. Germline lookup yields CDR1 LNHDA and CDR2 SQIVND (reference sequence). The CDR3 is CASSISAGSSEAFF. In DNA form, the CDR3 reads TGTGCCAGTAGTATTTCGGCAGGTTCAAGTGAAGCTTTCTTT.

This chain connects TRBV27 to TRBJ2-5, with D perhaps TRBD1 or TRBD2 (6 bases each). The V gene's germline CDR1 is MNHEY and CDR2 SMNVEV (reference sequence). This CDR3 has 14 residues. Trimming shortened V by 10 bases and J by 7 bases, and 22 bases separated the two germline ends. The chain's CDR3 is CATTLEGESRTQYF. DNA for the CDR3: TGTGCCACCACTTTGGAGGGGGAGAGTCGGACCCAGTACTTC.

The chain joins TRBV12-3 or TRBV12-4 to TRBJ2-7; D not certain. CDR3 size: 12 residues. Trimming pared 2 bases from V and 3 bases from J, leaving 5 bases between. The CDR3 DNA reads as TGTGCCAGCAGTTTACACAGCTACGAGCAGTACTTC. Residues: CASSLHSYEQYF.

The chain links TRBV10-3 to TRBJ1-2, with 10 nucleotides matching TRBD1. Germline trimming cut 7 bases from V and 6 bases from J; bases unmatched to any gene: 5. Germline CDR1 and CDR2: ENHRY and SYGVKD. The CDR3 consists of 13 residues. As DNA, the CDR3 is TGTGCCATCACCCGAGGACAGGGGGATGGCTACACCTTC. Its translation is CAITRGQGDGYTF.

The V gene is TRBV7-2, the J gene TRBJ1-1; D call uncertain. The germline V gene encodes CDR1 SGHTA and CDR2 FQGNSA. With 2 bases removed from V and 0 bases from J, the gap between germline ends came to 4 bases. The CDR3 extends over 13 amino acids. Here the CDR3 DNA reads TGTGCCAGCAGCTTACCGATGAACACTGAAGCTTTCTTT. Its protein product is CASSLPMNTEAFF. The variable domain in full, with the rest retrieved from reference TRBV7-2 and TRBJ1-1, is GAGVSQSPSNKVTEKGKDVELRCDPISGHTALYWYRQSLGQGLEFLIYFQGNSAPDKSGLPSDRFSAERTGGSVSTLTIQRTQQEDSAVYLCASSLPMNTEAFFGQGTRLTVV.

The chain employs TRBV30 and TRBJ1-5, with D uncertain. The CDR3 sequence is 14 residues long. V was cut by 8 bases and J by 1 base, with 15 bases left in between. The V gene's germline CDR1 is GTSNPN and CDR2 SVGIG (reference sequence). CDR3 sequence reads: CAIGEGGSNQPQHF. The CDR3 coding sequence is TGTGCCATCGGAGAGGGCGGGAGCAATCAGCCCCAGCATTTT.

V is TRBV4-1 and J is TRBJ2-3; tentative D call: TRBD2 (6 bases). The germline CDR1 and CDR2 sequences are MGHRA and YSYEKL. The CDR3 spans 13 residues. V was clipped by 1 base and J by 10 bases, with 12 bases between them. CDR3 sequence reads: CASSQASSASQYF. For the CDR3, the DNA is TGCGCCAGCAGCCAAGCGTCTAGCGCGTCGCAGTATTTT.

The genes are TRBV19 and TRBJ2-6, with 9 bases that match TRBD1. Per the germline V gene, CDR1 is LNHDA and CDR2 is SQIVND (reference sequence). V shed 7 bases and J 0 bases; nucleotides not matched to a gene: 10. CDR3 size: 18 residues. The CDR3 DNA sequence: TGTGCCAGTAAGGCGGACAGGGGTTCCCACTCTGGGGCCAACGTCCTGACTTTC. Amino acids: CASKADRGSHSGANVLTF.

This sequence joins TRBV4-3 and TRBJ2-3; 8 bases map to TRBD1. V shed 0 bases and J 6 bases; nucleotides not matched to a gene: 5. The CDR3 runs 15 residues. Germline V lookup: CDR1 LGHNA, CDR2 YSLEER. The CDR3 bases are TGCGCCAGCAGCCAAGAAAGGACAGGGTTGGATACGCAGTATTTT. Its protein product is CASSQERTGLDTQYF.

This chain uses TRBV7-2 with TRBJ1-4; maybe TRBD1 (5 bases). From germline, CDR1 is SGHTA and CDR2 FQGNSA. The CDR3 covers 15 residues. Trimming stripped 1 base from V and 3 bases from J, with 9 bases between. The CDR3 protein is CASSLVPGSNEKLFF. The CDR3 nucleotides read TGTGCCAGCAGCTTAGTTCCAGGGTCTAATGAAAAACTGTTTTTT.

The rearrangement links TRBV2 to TRBJ2-7, with 13 bases that match TRBD2. Germline CDR1 reads SNHLY; CDR2 reads FYNNEI. The CDR3 consists of 17 residues. The V gene end was trimmed by 5 bases and the J gene end by 2 bases; junction bases not matched to a gene: 9. This CDR3 is CASSTYLGLAGTYEQYV. The CDR3 DNA sequence: TGTGCCAGCAGTACCTACTTGGGACTAGCGGGAACCTACGAGCAGTACGTC.

Points on this clone: One end of the junction varies from germline; a read error may be responsible. The genes are TRBV27 and TRBJ1-5; D uncertain. Germline V gives CDR1 MNHEY, CDR2 SMNVEV (reference sequence). This CDR3 spans 15 amino acids. The CDR3 spells CAGSLFGYSNQPQHF. The CDR3 DNA sequence: TGTGCCGGCAGTTTATTTGGGTATAGCAATCAGCCCCAGCATTTT.

The rearrangement uses TRBV5-1 and TRBJ2-2; 10 bases map to TRBD2. Looked up from germline, CDR1 is SGHRS and CDR2 is YFSETQ. V lost 4 bases to trimming and J lost 4 bases; unmatched junction nucleotides: 13. CDR3 size: 18 residues. The CDR3 region has the DNA TGCGCCAGCAGCCCGTCGGGGCTAGCGGGAGCCGGCACCGGGGAGCTGTTTTTT. It encodes CASSPSGLAGAGTGELFF.

The chain joins TRBV6-2 or TRBV6-3 to TRBJ1-1; no clear D. There are 13 residues in the CDR3. Between the trimmed V and J ends, which lost 4 bases and 4 bases, there was a span of 10 bases. Per the germline V gene, CDR1 is MNHEY and CDR2 is SVGEGT. The CDR3 DNA reads TGTGCCAGCAGTTCCAACTGGGGCACTGAAGCTTTCTTT. This encodes CASSSNWGTEAFF.

The chain joins TRBV5-1 to TRBJ2-1, with TRBD2 matching over 8 bases. The CDR3 consists of 18 residues. J lost 0 bases, V lost 0 bases, and 8 bases had no gene match. From germline, CDR1 is SGHRS and CDR2 YFSETQ. The DNA for the CDR3 is TGCGCCAGCAGCTTGGGAGCTAGCGGGCCAAGCTCCTACAATGAGCAGTTCTTC. This translates into CASSLGASGPSSYNEQFF.

CDR3 sequence reads: CASSYSRGELFF. CDR3 DNA: TGTGCCAGCAGTTACTCGAGGGGGGAGCTGTTTTTT. This rearrangement joins TRBV6-5 to TRBJ2-2; D gene uncertain. Per the germline V gene, CDR1 is MNHEY and CDR2 is SVGAGI. V was cut by 0 bases and J by 8 bases, with 4 bases left in between. The CDR3 sequence is 12 residues long.

This clone has just one count. This chain joins TRBV6-5 and TRBJ2-3; 8 nucleotides match TRBD2. Germline trimming cut 6 bases from V and 4 bases from J; bases unmatched to any gene: 3. CDR3 length: 13 residues. Germline CDR1 reads MNHEY; CDR2 reads SVGAGI. The CDR3 loop reads CASRAGAADTQYF. In DNA form, the CDR3 reads TGTGCCAGCAGAGCGGGAGCGGCAGATACGCAGTATTTT.

The chain joins TRBV19 to TRBJ1-1; D ambiguous. CDR1 is LNHDA and CDR2 is SQIVND in the germline V gene (reference sequence). Trimming took off 2 bases at V and 1 base at J, with 11 bases between the two ends. The CDR3 consists of 15 residues. CDR3 amino acids: CASSISFLGNTEAFF. Here the CDR3 DNA reads TGTGCCAGTAGTATAAGTTTTCTGGGGAACACTGAAGCTTTCTTT.

The J gene is TRBJ2-1, the V gene TRBV6-4, with D perhaps matching TRBD1 or TRBD2 (5 bases each). There are 15 residues in the CDR3. Looked up from germline, CDR1 is MRHNA and CDR2 is SNTAGT. The V gene lost 2 bases and the J gene lost 7 bases, with 15 bases spanning the gap. The CDR3 here is CASSDTPGSGNEQFF. The CDR3 coding sequence is TGTGCCAGCAGTGACACCCCAGGGAGTGGGAATGAGCAGTTCTTC.

The chain uses TRBV6-2 or TRBV6-3 and TRBJ1-2; D uncertain. The germline gives CDR1 MNHEY, CDR2 SVGEGT. Trimming pared 2 bases from V and 5 bases from J, leaving 9 bases between. The CDR3 has 13 residues. CDR3 sequence reads: CASSYPSGYGYTF. CDR3 nucleotides: TGTGCCAGCAGTTACCCCTCCGGTTATGGCTACACCTTC.

The V gene is TRBV18, the J gene TRBJ2-5; TRBD1 matches 9 bases. This CDR3 is 13 amino acids long. Germline V lookup: CDR1 KGHSH, CDR2 LQKENI. The V segment lost 8 bases and the J segment 4 bases; nucleotides outside the gene matches: 5. CDR3 DNA: TGTGCCAGCGGGACAGGGTACGCAGAGACCCAGTACTTC. Protein sequence: CASGTGYAETQYF.

This clone occurred a few times. This rearrangement joins TRBV2 to TRBJ2-1; 13 positions match TRBD2. The CDR3 covers 14 residues. Germline assignment: CDR1 SNHLY and CDR2 FYNNEI. J was trimmed by 6 bases and V by 7 bases; bases with no gene match: 3. CDR3 DNA sequence: TGTGCCAGCAACGGACTAGCGGGGGCCAATGAGCAGTTCTTC. Its translation is CASNGLAGANEQFF.

The gene calls are TRBV24-1 and TRBJ2-7; D unclear. Germline V gene sequence: CDR1 KGHDR, CDR2 SFDVKD. V was shortened by 0 bases and J by 2 bases, with 10 bases between the two germline ends. This CDR3 has 15 amino acids. CDR3 loop: CATSDLSVGTYEQYV. The CDR3 DNA sequence: TGTGCCACCAGTGATTTGTCGGTAGGGACCTACGAGCAGTACGTC.

This chain connects TRBV7-6 to TRBJ1-5; D remains ambiguous. In germline, CDR1 is SGHVS, CDR2 FNYEAQ. CDR3 length: 13 amino acids. The germline V and J ends were trimmed by 1 base and 4 bases, with 5 bases remaining between them. Here the CDR3 DNA reads TGTGCCAGCAGCTTAGTGTTAAATCAGCCCCAGCATTTT. Protein sequence: CASSLVLNQPQHF.